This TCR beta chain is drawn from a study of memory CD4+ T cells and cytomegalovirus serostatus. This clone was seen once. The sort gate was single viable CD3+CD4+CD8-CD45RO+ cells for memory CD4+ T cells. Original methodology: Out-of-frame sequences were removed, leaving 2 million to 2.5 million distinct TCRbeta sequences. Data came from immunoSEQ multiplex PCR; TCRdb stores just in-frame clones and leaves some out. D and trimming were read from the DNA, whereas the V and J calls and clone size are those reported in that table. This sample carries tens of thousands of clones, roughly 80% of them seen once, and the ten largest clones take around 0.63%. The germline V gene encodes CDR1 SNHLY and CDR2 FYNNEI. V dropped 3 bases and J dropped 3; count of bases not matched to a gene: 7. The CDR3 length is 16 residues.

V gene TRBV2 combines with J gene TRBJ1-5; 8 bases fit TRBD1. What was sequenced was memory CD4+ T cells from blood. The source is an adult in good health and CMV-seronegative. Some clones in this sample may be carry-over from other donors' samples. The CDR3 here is CASSELQGALNQPQHF. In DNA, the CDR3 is TGTGCCAGCAGTGAGCTTCAGGGGGCTCTCAATCAGCCCCAGCATTTT.